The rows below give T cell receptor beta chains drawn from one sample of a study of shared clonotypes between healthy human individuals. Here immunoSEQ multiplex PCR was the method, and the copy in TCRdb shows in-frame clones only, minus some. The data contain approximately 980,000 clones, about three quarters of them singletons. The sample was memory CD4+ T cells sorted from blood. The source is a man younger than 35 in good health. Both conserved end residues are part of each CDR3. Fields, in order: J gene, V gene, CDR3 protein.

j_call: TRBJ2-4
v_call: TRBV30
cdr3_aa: CAWSVFRASLAKNIQYF

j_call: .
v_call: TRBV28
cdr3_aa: CASSFTLAGLTYEQYF

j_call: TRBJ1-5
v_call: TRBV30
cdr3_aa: CAWRSQPYQPQHF

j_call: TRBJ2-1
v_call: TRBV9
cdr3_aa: CASTRAGEAYNEQFF

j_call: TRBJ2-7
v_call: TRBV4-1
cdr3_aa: CASVDRVSYEQYF

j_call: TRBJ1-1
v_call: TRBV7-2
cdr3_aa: CASSFVSDSKAFF

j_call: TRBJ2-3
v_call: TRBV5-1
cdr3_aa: CASSLQGARTDTQYF

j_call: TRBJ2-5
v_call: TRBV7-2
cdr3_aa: CASSQLGWKQETQYF

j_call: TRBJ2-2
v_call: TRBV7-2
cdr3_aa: CASSLDRSTGELFF

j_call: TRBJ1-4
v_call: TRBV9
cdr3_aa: CASSAGSTWGEKLFF

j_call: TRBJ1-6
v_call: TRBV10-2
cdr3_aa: CASSGGGPLHF

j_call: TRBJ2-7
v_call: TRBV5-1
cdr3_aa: CASSPGGLAMTEQYF

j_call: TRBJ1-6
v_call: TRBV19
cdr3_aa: CASRDGIYNSPLHF

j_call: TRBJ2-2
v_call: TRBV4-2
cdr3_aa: CASSPRTGELFF

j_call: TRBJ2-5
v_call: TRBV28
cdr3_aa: CASSVVGEETQYF

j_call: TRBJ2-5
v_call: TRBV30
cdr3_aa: CAWSRPQETQYF

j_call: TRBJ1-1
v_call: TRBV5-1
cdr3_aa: CASSKTTRPEAEAFF

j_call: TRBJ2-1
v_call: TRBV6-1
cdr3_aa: CASTEEGTGDPNNEQFF

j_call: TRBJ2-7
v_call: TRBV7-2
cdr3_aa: CASSSPGPTRNRQYF

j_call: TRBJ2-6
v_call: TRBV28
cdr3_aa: CAGGNGANVLTF

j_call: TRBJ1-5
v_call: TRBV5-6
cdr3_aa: CASSMGRVNQPQHF

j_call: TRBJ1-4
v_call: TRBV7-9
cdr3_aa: CASSQGQGSEKLFF

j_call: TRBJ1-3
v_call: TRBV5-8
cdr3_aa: CASMIDGRSGNTIYF

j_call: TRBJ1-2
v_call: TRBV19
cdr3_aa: CASSRDSRWYGYTF

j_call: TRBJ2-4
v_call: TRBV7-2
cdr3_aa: CASSGTSHIQYF

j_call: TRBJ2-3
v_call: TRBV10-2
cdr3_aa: CASSPTSGRPADTQYF